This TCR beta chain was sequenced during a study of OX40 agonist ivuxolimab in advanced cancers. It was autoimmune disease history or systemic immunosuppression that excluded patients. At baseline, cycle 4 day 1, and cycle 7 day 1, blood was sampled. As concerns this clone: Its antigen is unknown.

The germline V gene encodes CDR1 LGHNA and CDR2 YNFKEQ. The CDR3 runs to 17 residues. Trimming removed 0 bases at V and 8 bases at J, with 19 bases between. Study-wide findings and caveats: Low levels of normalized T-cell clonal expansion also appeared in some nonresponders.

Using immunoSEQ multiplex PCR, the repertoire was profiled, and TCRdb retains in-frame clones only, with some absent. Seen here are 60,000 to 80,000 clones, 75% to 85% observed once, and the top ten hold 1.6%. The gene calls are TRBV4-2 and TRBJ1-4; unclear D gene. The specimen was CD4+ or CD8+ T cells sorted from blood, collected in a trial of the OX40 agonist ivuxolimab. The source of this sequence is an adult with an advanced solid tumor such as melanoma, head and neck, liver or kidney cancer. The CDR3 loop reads CASSQDGLEGVGEKLFF. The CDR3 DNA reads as TGTGCCAGCAGCCAAGATGGATTGGAGGGTGTCGGCGAAAAACTGTTTTTT.